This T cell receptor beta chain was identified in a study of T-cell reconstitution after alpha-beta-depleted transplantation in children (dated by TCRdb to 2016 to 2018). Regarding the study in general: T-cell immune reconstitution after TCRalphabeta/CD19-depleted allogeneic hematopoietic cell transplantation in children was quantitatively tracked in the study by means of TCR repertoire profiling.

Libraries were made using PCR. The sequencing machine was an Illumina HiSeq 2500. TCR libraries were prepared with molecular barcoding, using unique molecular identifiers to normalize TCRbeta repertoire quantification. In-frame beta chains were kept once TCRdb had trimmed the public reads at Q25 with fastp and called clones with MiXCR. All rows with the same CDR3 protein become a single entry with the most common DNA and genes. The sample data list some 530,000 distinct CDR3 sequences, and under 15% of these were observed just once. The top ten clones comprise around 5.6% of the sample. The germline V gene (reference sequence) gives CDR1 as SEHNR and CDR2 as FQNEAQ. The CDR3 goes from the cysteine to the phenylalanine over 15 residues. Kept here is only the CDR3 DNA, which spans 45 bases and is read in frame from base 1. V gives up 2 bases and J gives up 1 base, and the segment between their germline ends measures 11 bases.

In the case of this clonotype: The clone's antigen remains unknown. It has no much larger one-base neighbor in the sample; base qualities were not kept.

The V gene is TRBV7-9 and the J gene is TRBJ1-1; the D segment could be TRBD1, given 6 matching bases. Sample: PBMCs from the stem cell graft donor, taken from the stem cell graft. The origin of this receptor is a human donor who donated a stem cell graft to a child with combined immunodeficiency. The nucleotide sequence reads TGTGCCAGCAGCTTAACGACAGGACCGAACACTGAAGCTTTCTTT. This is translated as CASSLTTGPNTEAFF.